The 8 T cell receptor beta chains below were found in one sample sequenced in a study of T-cell memory formation after mild COVID-19. MiXCR was run by TCRdb on the 5' RACE reads, yielding one entry per CDR3 protein. The sample yields roughly 250,000 distinct CDR3 sequences, roughly 17% seen once. Sequenced: PBMCs or a T cell subset sorted from them (not recorded which). The source is a man younger than 35 who had mild COVID-19 (a few samples of this study predate the infection). Cell type and time point are not known.

In this sample, this clonotype turned up once. The CDR3 loop is CASSSDRGSLNSPLHF. In nucleotides, the CDR3 is TGTGCCAGCAGCTCAGACAGGGGATCGCTTAATTCACCCCTCCACTTT. This chain links TRBV7-9 with TRBJ1-6, with 8 bases identical to TRBD1. The CDR3 runs to 16 residues. Germline CDR1 reads SEHNR; CDR2 reads FQNEAQ (reference sequence). Germline trimming cut 4 bases from V and 6 bases from J; bases unmatched to any gene: 8.

This clonotype came up a few times. This chain links TRBV27 with TRBJ1-1, with 7 bases fitting TRBD1. CDR3 size: 13 residues. The ends lost 6 bases at V and 4 bases at J; junction bases unmatched: 5. Per the germline V gene, CDR1 is MNHEY and CDR2 is SMNVEV (reference sequence). The DNA for the CDR3 is TGTGCCAGCAGGACTACAGGGGCCACTGAAGCTTTCTTT. This encodes CASRTTGATEAFF.

There are many counts of this clonotype. This chain links TRBV4-2 with TRBJ1-4; no firm D call. Germline-derived CDR1 and CDR2 are LGHNA and YNFKEQ. This CDR3 region has 12 residues. The V gene lost 2 bases and the J gene lost 8 bases, with 6 bases spanning the gap. The CDR3 DNA reads TGTGCCAGCAGCCAAAACACGGAAAAACTGTTTTTT. It is translated as CASSQNTEKLFF.

The chain links TRBV24-1 to TRBJ2-3; 8 nucleotides match TRBD2. Germline assignment: CDR1 KGHDR and CDR2 SFDVKD. Trimming took 3 bases from V and 2 from J; bases not matched to a gene: 3. The CDR3 has 15 residues. CDR3 residues: CATSDRGLDTDTQYF. The CDR3 nucleotides read TGTGCCACCAGTGATCGGGGACTAGACACAGATACGCAGTATTTT.

This clonotype was picked up a small number of times. The DNA for the CDR3 is TGTGCCAGCAGCCACAGGGGGCAGGATCCCCTCCACTTT. Protein sequence: CASSHRGQDPLHF. The chain combines TRBV3-1 with TRBJ1-6, with 8 bases matching TRBD1. The CDR3 has 13 residues. CDR1 is LGHDT, CDR2 YNNKEL, per germline (reference sequence). After removal of 3 bases from V and 13 bases from J, the junction contained 5 bases not matched to a gene.

The chain recombines TRBV7-2 with TRBJ1-1; TRBD1 is a possible D gene (6 bases). Germline CDR1 is SGHTA and CDR2 is FQGNSA. Trimming took 5 bases from V and 7 from J, leaving 11 bases between them. CDR3 length equals 12 residues. CDR3: CASSLTGLEAFF. CDR3 nucleotides: TGTGCCAGCAGCCTTACAGGGCTTGAAGCTTTCTTT. Looking up the rest from reference TRBV7-2 and TRBJ1-1 gives the full variable domain: GAGVSQSPSNKVTEKGKDVELRCDPISGHTALYWYRQSLGQGLEFLIYFQGNSAPDKSGLPSDRFSAERTGGSVSTLTIQRTQQEDSAVYLCASSLTGLEAFFGQGTRLTVV.

This clonotype was seen at least ten times. The genes are TRBV7-2 and TRBJ2-2; no reliable D call. The germline V gene has CDR1 SGHTA and CDR2 FQGNSA. This CDR3 comprises 13 residues. Deletions cut 4 bases from V and 7 bases from J, with 10 bases between. CDR3 amino acids: CASSSDSGGELFF. The CDR3 DNA reads as TGTGCCAGCAGCTCAGACTCGGGCGGGGAGCTGTTTTTT.

This clonotype was recorded once. V is TRBV7-2 and J is TRBJ1-1; D is undetermined. The germline gives CDR1 SGHTA, CDR2 FQGNSA. V lost 6 bases and J 3 bases, leaving 14 bases between the germline ends. This CDR3 has 14 amino acids. The CDR3 DNA reads as TGTGCCAGCAGTCCGAGCTTGTCTGACACTGAAGCTTTCTTT. This sequence encodes CASSPSLSDTEAFF.